The T cell receptor (beta chain) under discussion was sequenced for a study of blood T cell repertoires in COVID-19. About the study: COVID-19 samples collected from the United States, Italy and Spain covered acute and convalescent phases.

CDR1 is LNHDA, CDR2 SQIVND, per germline (reference sequence). The V gene end was trimmed by 3 bases and the J gene end by 5 bases; junction bases not matched to a gene: 9. The CDR3 runs 15 residues. This clone has just one count. Individuals aged about 18 to 90 years were recruited from roughly 22 US areas. Assay used: immunoSEQ multiplex PCR; TCRdb lists only in-frame clones, some missing. The sample carries approximately 250,000 clones, about 82% recorded once. The receptor was derived from a woman between 45 and 60 years old with acute COVID-19. The rearrangement joins TRBV19 to TRBJ1-2; 7 bases map to TRBD1. The sample consisted of PBMCs or T cells enriched from blood (not recorded which). Here the CDR3 DNA reads TGTGCCAGTAGTATGGGGAACAGGGGCGCATATGGCTACACCTTC. This encodes CASSMGNRGAYGYTF.